A single T cell receptor beta chain is shown here with its context. Antigen: not known. Ranging in age from roughly 6 to 100, the donors were healthy Caucasian individuals from Russia. Samples each had at least 6 micrograms of total RNA extracted. This record belongs to a study of blood T cells in healthy people across ages. General study points: Older individuals had lower TCR beta diversity per million T cells (the decline was roughly linear). More naive CD4+ cells and higher diversity marked long-lived donors relative to aged donors.

Germline-derived CDR1 and CDR2 are SGHRS and YFSETQ. Between the trimmed V and J ends, which lost 0 bases and 8 bases, there was a span of 23 bases. This CDR3 contains 17 residues. Together with a sample-barcoded 5' primer, a J-beta primer mix was included in a second PCR lasting roughly 6 to 12 cycles. TCRdb independently ran MiXCR on the 5' RACE reads; one entry per CDR3 protein. The sample includes over a million distinct CDR3 sequences, approximately 42% of them seen just once. This TCR came from a young woman in good health. Sequencing used blood. The rearrangement joins TRBV5-1 to TRBJ1-2, with D possibly matching TRBD1 (6 bases). CDR3 DNA: TGCGCCAGCAGCTTGGGACAGGATCTAGCATTAAGAGGAGGCTACACCTTC. This encodes CASSLGQDLALRGGYTF.